This T cell receptor (beta chain) comes out of a study of blood T cell repertoires in COVID-19. Background on the study: T cells, B-cell-depleted T cells, or PBMCs supplied cDNA or gDNA.

CDR3 length: 13 amino acids. Germline V gives CDR1 MNHEY, CDR2 SVGAGI. Trimming removed 6 bases from V and 2 bases from J, with 10 bases in between. Source study methods: Estimated nucleated cell counts came from reference gene primer amplification. Assay used: immunoSEQ multiplex PCR; TCRdb lists only in-frame clones, some missing. V, J and clone size derive from that table, while D and trimming were established from the DNA sequence. This table holds roughly 32,000 clones, about nine tenths found once. The chain couples TRBV6-5 to TRBJ1-2; D is undetermined. The sequenced sample consisted of peripheral blood. This sequence originates from a man older than 75 with acute or convalescent COVID-19. CDR3 bases: TGTGCCAGCAGCTACGGCTTAAACTATGGCTACACCTTC. Its translation is CASSYGLNYGYTF.